The 28 T cell receptor beta chains below were found in one sample sequenced in a study of OX40 agonist ivuxolimab in advanced cancers. Produced via immunoSEQ multiplex PCR; TCRdb's table is partial and in-frame only. This table has 35,000 to 50,000 clones, 70% to 90% appearing once. The material sequenced was CD4+ or CD8+ T cells sorted from blood, taken in a trial of the OX40 agonist ivuxolimab. The receptors were sampled from an adult with an advanced solid tumor such as melanoma, head and neck, liver or kidney cancer.

The V and J genes are TRBV7-9 and TRBJ1-3, with D possibly being TRBD1 (5 bases). CDR1 and CDR2 from the germline V gene are SEHNR and FQNEAQ (reference sequence). Trimming cost V 7 bases and J 2 bases, with 12 bases left between them. The CDR3 runs to 14 residues. In DNA, the CDR3 is TGTGCCAGCAACTTGGGGGGTCCTGGAAACACCATATATTTT. Protein sequence: CASNLGGPGNTIYF.

The chain recombines TRBV5-4 with TRBJ2-1; D might be TRBD2 (6 bases). The V gene's germline CDR1 is SGHNT and CDR2 YYREEE (reference sequence). Trimming stripped 3 bases from V and 5 bases from J, with 12 bases between. The CDR3 sequence is 14 residues long. The CDR3 loop reads CASSSGGTHNEQFF. Here the CDR3 DNA reads TGTGCCAGCAGCTCTGGCGGGACCCACAATGAGCAGTTCTTC.

There are a few counts of this clone. The rearrangement uses TRBV30 and TRBJ1-6; 7 nucleotides agree with TRBD1. After removal of 6 bases from V and 9 bases from J, the junction contained 8 bases not matched to a gene. The CDR3 sequence is 13 residues long. CDR1 is GTSNPN, CDR2 SVGIG, per germline (reference sequence). CDR3 region: CACLTGDSSPLHF. The CDR3 bases are TGTGCCTGTCTAACAGGGGATAGTTCACCCCTCCACTTT.

The CDR3 bases are TGTGCCAGCAGTGACTCGTACCGCAGCACTGAAGCTTTCTTT. It is translated as CASSDSYRSTEAFF. The rearrangement uses TRBV6-4 and TRBJ1-1, with unresolved D. V was pared by 0 bases and J by 4 bases, with 9 bases between. CDR1 and CDR2 (germline): MRHNA, SNTAGT. The CDR3 extends over 14 amino acids.

The chain combines TRBV2 with TRBJ2-7, with 7 positions matching TRBD1. The junction had 9 bases not matched to a gene; V was cut back by 6 bases and J by 1 base. The CDR3 loop spans 15 amino acids. The germline CDR1 and CDR2 sequences are SNHLY and FYNNEI. The CDR3 sequence: CASSQGQTPSYEQYV. CDR3 coding DNA: TGTGCCAGCAGCCAGGGACAGACACCGTCCTACGAGCAGTACGTC.

DNA of the CDR3: TGCGCCAGCAGCCAGGACACAGGGGGCGGCACTGAAGCTTTCTTT. Encoded protein: CASSQDTGGGTEAFF. The rearrangement links TRBV4-3 to TRBJ1-1, with TRBD1 matching over 9 bases. V shed 3 bases and J 4 bases; nucleotides not matched to a gene: 6. Germline CDR1 is LGHNA and CDR2 is YSLEER. The CDR3 runs to 15 residues.

V and J are TRBV7-8 and TRBJ2-4, with TRBD2 as a possible D gene (5 bases). There are 14 residues in the CDR3. The germline V gene has CDR1 SGHVS and CDR2 FQNEAQ. Trimming shortened V by 2 bases and J by 3 bases, and 8 bases separated the two germline ends. CDR3 in DNA: TGTGCCAGCAGCTTAAACGAGGGCAAAAACATTCAGTACTTC. Amino acid sequence: CASSLNEGKNIQYF.

The chain carries TRBV6-1 and TRBJ2-1; 7 nucleotides align to TRBD1. V was pared by 1 base and J by 5 bases, with 5 bases of the junction left unmatched. This CDR3 region has 15 residues. Per germline, CDR1 MNHNS and CDR2 SASEGT. CDR3 residues: CASSEGPGGHNEQFF. The DNA for the CDR3 is TGTGCCAGCAGTGAAGGGCCAGGGGGTCACAATGAGCAGTTCTTC.

The sample holds one count of this clone. The CDR3 DNA reads as TGCGCCAGCACGGGGGGGCTCAACACCGGGGAGCTGTTTTTT. Its protein is CASTGGLNTGELFF. The rearrangement uses TRBV4-1 and TRBJ2-2, with 8 bases lining up with TRBD2. Trimming at V came to 7 bases and at J to 2 bases, leaving 3 bases not matched to a gene. The CDR3 extends over 14 amino acids. CDR1 is MGHRA, CDR2 YSYEKL, per germline.

This rearrangement joins TRBV6-4 to TRBJ1-2; 10 bases fit TRBD1. Germline V lookup: CDR1 MRHNA, CDR2 SNTAGT. The V gene end was trimmed by 8 bases and the J gene end by 2 bases; junction bases not matched to a gene: 5. This CDR3 is 14 amino acids long. For the CDR3, the DNA is TGTGCCAGCCGACCGGGACAGGGGAACTATGGCTACACCTTC. This encodes CASRPGQGNYGYTF.

The chain uses TRBV9 and TRBJ2-1; D ambiguous. CDR1 is SGDLS, CDR2 YYNGEE, per germline. The V end lost 4 bases, the J end lost 0 bases, and 14 bases lay between the germline ends. The CDR3 spans 16 residues. The CDR3, as DNA: TGTGCCAGCAGCCTAGACCGTACAAGCTCCTACAATGAGCAGTTCTTC. It is translated as CASSLDRTSSYNEQFF.

The chain recombines TRBV6-6 with TRBJ1-1; 7 bases are a match to TRBD1. V dropped 2 bases and J dropped 7; count of bases not matched to a gene: 7. The CDR3 has 14 residues. Germline CDR1 reads MNHNY; CDR2 reads SVGAGI (reference sequence). The CDR3 loop is CASSYDREGGEAFF. The CDR3 DNA follows: TGTGCCAGCAGTTACGACAGGGAGGGAGGTGAAGCTTTCTTT.

V gene TRBV28 combines with J gene TRBJ1-4, with a possible D match to TRBD1 (5 bases). The CDR3 sequence is 15 residues long. CDR1 MDHEN and CDR2 SYDVKM come from the germline V gene. V lost 5 bases and J 3 bases, leaving 13 bases between the germline ends. The CDR3 sequence: CASSRWQGSNEKLFF. The CDR3 coding sequence is TGTGCCAGCAGTCGTTGGCAGGGCTCTAATGAAAAACTGTTTTTT.

The V call is TRBV28, the J call TRBJ1-2, with D perhaps matching TRBD1 (5 bases). Germline assignment: CDR1 MDHEN and CDR2 SYDVKM. This CDR3 region has 13 residues. V was clipped by 5 bases and J by 8 bases, with 15 bases between them. The CDR3: CASSPRGRGGYTF. The CDR3 bases are TGTGCCAGCAGTCCCCGCGGCCGGGGCGGCTACACCTTC.

V is TRBV6-1 and J is TRBJ2-1, with TRBD2 identical over 14 bases. CDR1 MNHNS and CDR2 SASEGT come from the germline V gene. The CDR3 contains 16 residues. With V trimmed by 4 bases and J by 4 bases, 3 bases remained unmatched. The CDR3 loop reads CASSVTSGGAYNEQFF. In nucleotides, the CDR3 is TGTGCCAGCAGTGTGACTAGCGGGGGGGCTTACAATGAGCAGTTCTTC.

V usage is TRBV4-1 and J usage is TRBJ1-2; the match to TRBD1 covers 10 bases. The CDR3 is 21 amino acids. Germline V gene lookup returns CDR1 MGHRA and CDR2 YSYEKL. V shed 2 bases and J 1 base; nucleotides not matched to a gene: 19. The CDR3 DNA reads TGCGCCAGCAGCCAATTTCTGTCTCAACCCGGGACAGGGGCGAGTAACTATGGCTACACCTTC. The encoded protein is CASSQFLSQPGTGASNYGYTF.

V usage is TRBV6-1 and J usage is TRBJ1-2; no clear D. Per the germline V gene, CDR1 is MNHNS and CDR2 is SASEGT. Between the trimmed V and J ends, which lost 5 bases and 1 base, there was a span of 8 bases. CDR3 size: 13 residues. CDR3 sequence reads: CASSSGSNYGYTF. For the CDR3, the DNA is TGTGCCAGCAGTTCGGGGAGTAACTATGGCTACACCTTC.

The chain is built from TRBV29-1 and TRBJ2-7, with D hard to call. This CDR3 spans 14 amino acids. Germline V gene data show CDR1 as SQVTM and CDR2 as ANQGSEA. Between the trimmed V and J ends, which lost 6 bases and 2 bases, there was a span of 17 bases. The CDR3 sequence: CSVLPEAATYEQYF. CDR3 coding DNA: TGCAGCGTCCTCCCCGAGGCCGCTACCTACGAGCAGTACTTC.

This clone was seen just once. The chain carries TRBV11-2 and TRBJ1-5, with D possibly TRBD1 on 5 matching bases. The CDR3 runs to 14 residues. Trimming removed 5 bases from V and 4 bases from J, with 12 bases in between. Per germline, CDR1 SGHAT and CDR2 FQNNGV. CDR3 sequence (DNA): TGTGCCAGCAGCCTATTGGACATAAATCAGCCCCAGCATTTT. Its protein product is CASSLLDINQPQHF.

The chain combines TRBV28 with TRBJ2-7; no firm D call. This CDR3 region has 14 residues. V was shortened by 1 base and J by 0 bases, with 7 bases between the two germline ends. Germline V CDR1 and CDR2: MDHEN, SYDVKM. CDR3 in amino acids: CASSLFPSSYEQYV. Written as DNA, the CDR3 is TGTGCCAGCAGTTTATTTCCGAGCTCCTACGAGCAGTACGTC.

The chain employs TRBV19 and TRBJ2-1, with TRBD1 matching 7 bases. Germline CDR1 and CDR2: LNHDA and SQIVND (reference sequence). Trimming removed 3 bases from V and 6 bases from J; junction bases left unmatched: 11. The CDR3 spans 16 residues. The CDR3 is CASSIRRQGIPNEQFF. CDR3 DNA: TGTGCCAGTAGTATTCGTCGACAGGGAATTCCCAATGAGCAGTTCTTC.

CDR3: CASNYDRATDTQYF. DNA for the CDR3: TGTGCCAGCAACTACGATAGGGCCACAGATACGCAGTATTTT. V usage is TRBV9 and J usage is TRBJ2-3; no definite D call. CDR1 and CDR2 (germline): SGDLS, YYNGEE. V lost 6 bases, J lost 2 bases, and 13 bases lay in between. This CDR3 is built from 14 residues.

The chain combines TRBV13 with TRBJ1-3; 7 bases are a match to TRBD1. Germline loops: CDR1 PRHDT, CDR2 FYEKMQ (reference sequence). Losses at the gene ends were 5 bases for V and 0 bases for J; bases not matched to a gene: 7. The CDR3 covers 16 residues. As DNA, the CDR3 is TGTGCCAGCAGCAATACCGACAGGGCCTCTGGAAACACCATATATTTT. Residues: CASSNTDRASGNTIYF.

DNA for the CDR3: TGTGCCAGCAGTTCGGGACTCCTAGCCAAAAACATTCAGTACTTC. Its translation: CASSSGLLAKNIQYF. V is TRBV5-6 and J is TRBJ2-4; the D gene is possibly TRBD2 (6 bases). Germline CDR1 reads SGHDT; CDR2 reads YYEEEE. The CDR3 loop spans 15 amino acids. V was trimmed by 5 bases and J by 0 bases, leaving 12 bases between them.

The J gene is TRBJ1-6, the V gene TRBV6-5; 9 positions match TRBD1. J gave up 8 bases and V 2 bases, and 7 bases lay outside the gene matches. Germline CDR1 MNHEY, CDR2 SVGAGI. The CDR3 runs to 16 residues. CDR3 nucleotide sequence: TGTGCCAGCAGTTACGCGGGGACAGGGATGGATTCACCCCTCCACTTT. It encodes CASSYAGTGMDSPLHF.

V usage is TRBV5-4 and J usage is TRBJ2-3, with D hard to call. Trimming removed 4 bases from V and 4 bases from J, with 7 bases in between. There are 12 residues in the CDR3. Per germline, CDR1 SGHNT and CDR2 YYREEE (reference sequence). The CDR3 sequence: CASSGLADTQYF. DNA of the CDR3: TGTGCCAGCAGCGGGCTTGCAGATACGCAGTATTTT.

This rearrangement joins TRBV4-3 to TRBJ1-1; no clear D gene. Germline CDR1 is LGHNA and CDR2 is YSLEER. Trimming took off 0 bases at V and 1 base at J, with 6 bases between the two ends. The CDR3 has 14 residues. CDR3 sequence: CASSQDLGNTEAFF. CDR3 nucleotide sequence: TGCGCCAGCAGCCAAGATTTGGGGAACACTGAAGCTTTCTTT.

V is TRBV9 and J is TRBJ2-7; TRBD1 matches 12 bases. V gave up 0 bases and J gave up 2 bases; unmatched junction bases: 6. Germline V CDR1 and CDR2: SGDLS, YYNGEE. The CDR3 has 17 residues. As DNA, the CDR3 is TGTGCCAGCAGCGTAGGGGACAGGGGGCCTGTGACCTACGAGCAGTACTTC. This sequence encodes CASSVGDRGPVTYEQYF.